The 29 T cell receptor beta chains presented below share a single source sample, sequenced in a study of T cell responses to AZD1222 COVID-19 vaccine. Some clones are missing from TCRdb's copy, which holds only in-frame ones; the method was immunoSEQ multiplex PCR. The data contain approximately 90,000 clones, roughly nine tenths of them singletons. The source material was peripheral blood, sampled on day 0 of AZD1222 vaccination. Every receptor here comes from an adult in good health.

This rearrangement joins TRBV28 to TRBJ1-5; 7 positions match TRBD1. V dropped 1 base and J dropped 7; count of bases not matched to a gene: 7. CDR1 is MDHEN and CDR2 is SYDVKM in the germline V gene. CDR3 length: 15 residues. DNA for the CDR3: TGTGCCAGCAGTTTATTTCGTGACAGGGTACAGCCCCAGCATTTT. Translating it yields CASSLFRDRVQPQHF. The full variable domain, completed using reference TRBV28 and TRBJ1-5, is DVKVTQSSRYLVKRTGEKVFLECVQDMDHENMFWYRQDPGLGLRLIYFSYDVKMKEKGDIPEGYSVSREKKERFSLILESASTNQTSMYLCASSLFRDRVQPQHFGDGTRLSIL.

J is TRBJ2-5 and V is TRBV7-9; D is unclear. Trimming stripped 2 bases from V and 5 bases from J, with 9 bases between. Per germline, CDR1 SEHNR and CDR2 FQNEAQ (reference sequence). This CDR3 spans 13 amino acids. The CDR3 sequence is CASSLLTWETQYF. The DNA of the CDR3 is TGTGCCAGCAGCTTACTCACATGGGAGACCCAGTACTTC.

About this clone: Within the sample, other DNA sequences also encode this same CDR3. V and J are TRBV18 and TRBJ2-2, with D perhaps TRBD1 (6 bases). The germline V and J ends were trimmed by 0 bases and 2 bases, with 10 bases remaining between them. This CDR3 spans 16 amino acids. CDR1 and CDR2 from the germline V gene are KGHSH and LQKENI. CDR3 coding DNA: TGTGCCAGCTCACCACCGGGGACATACAACACCGGGGAGCTGTTTTTT. Its translation: CASSPPGTYNTGELFF.

The J gene is TRBJ1-1, the V gene TRBV7-3; unclear D gene. The CDR3 is made up of 12 amino acids. V lost 2 bases and J lost 4, with 5 bases in between. Germline V gives CDR1 SGHTA, CDR2 FQGTGA. This chain's CDR3 is CASSLLGTEAFF. The DNA for the CDR3 is TGTGCCAGCAGCTTATTGGGCACTGAAGCTTTCTTT.

The chain is built from TRBV7-3 and TRBJ2-1; D is possibly TRBD2 (5 bases). CDR1 and CDR2 from the germline V gene are SGHTA and FQGTGA. The V gene lost 3 bases and the J gene lost 3 bases, with 9 bases spanning the gap. The CDR3 runs to 14 residues. CDR3 bases: TGTGCCAGCAGCTTCGGAGGCCACTACAATGAGCAGTTCTTC. Its protein is CASSFGGHYNEQFF.

This clone was detected a few times. V gene TRBV3-1 (or the pseudogene TRBV3-2) combines with J gene TRBJ1-1, with 10 bases that match TRBD1. V shed 3 bases and J 4 bases; nucleotides not matched to a gene: 5. This CDR3 comprises 15 residues. CDR1 is LGHDT, CDR2 YNNKEL, per germline (reference sequence). The CDR3 region has the DNA TGTGCCAGCAGCCATGGGGACAGGGGATTCACTGAAGCTTTCTTT. Its protein is CASSHGDRGFTEAFF.

V gene TRBV7-9 combines with J gene TRBJ1-6, with TRBD1 as a possible D gene (6 bases). Trimming removed 3 bases from V and 13 bases from J, with 13 bases in between. This CDR3 is 13 amino acids long. The germline gives CDR1 SEHNR, CDR2 FQNEAQ (reference sequence). Here the CDR3 DNA reads TGTGCCAGCAGCTTGGGACATCTTAGTCCCCTCCACTTT. Its protein is CASSLGHLSPLHF.

This sequence joins TRBV18 and TRBJ1-3; 10 bases map to TRBD1. J was trimmed by 1 base and V by 4 bases; bases with no gene match: 10. The CDR3 length is 18 residues. The germline CDR1 and CDR2 sequences are KGHSH and LQKENI. Here the CDR3 reads CASSLAHGQGGSGNTIYF. The CDR3 nucleotides are TGTGCCAGCTCACTTGCTCACGGACAGGGGGGATCTGGAAACACCATATATTTT.

The sample holds one count of this clone. The gene calls are TRBV27 and TRBJ2-3; TRBD2 agrees at 11 bases. Losses at the gene ends were 5 bases for V and 4 bases for J; bases not matched to a gene: 8. In germline, CDR1 is MNHEY, CDR2 SMNVEV (reference sequence). This CDR3 has 16 amino acids. CDR3 amino acids: CASSPSGTSGSDTQYF. CDR3 nucleotide sequence: TGTGCCAGCAGTCCCTCGGGGACTAGCGGATCAGATACGCAGTATTTT.

CDR3 nucleotide sequence: TGTGCCAGCAGCTTAAATATCGGGTCCTACAATGAGCAGTTCTTC. Protein: CASSLNIGSYNEQFF. The chain has TRBV7-3 and TRBJ2-1; D unresolved. The CDR3 covers 15 residues. Germline V lookup: CDR1 SGHTA, CDR2 FQGTGA. V lost 1 base to trimming and J lost 1 base, with 8 bases between them.

The rearrangement uses TRBV27 and TRBJ2-4; D is perhaps TRBD1 (6 bases). The V end lost 1 base, the J end lost 7 bases, and 11 bases lay between the germline ends. This CDR3 contains 14 residues. The germline V gene has CDR1 MNHEY and CDR2 SMNVEV (reference sequence). CDR3 bases: TGTGCCAGCAGTTTATGGCAGGGGTCGAACATTCAGTACTTC. Translation gives CASSLWQGSNIQYF.

The chain links TRBV6-2 or TRBV6-3 to TRBJ1-5, with no clear D. CDR1 and CDR2 from the germline V gene are MNHEY and SVGEGT. Trimming took 0 bases from V and 7 from J, leaving 4 bases between them. This CDR3 contains 12 residues. CDR3 nucleotide sequence: TGTGCCAGCAGTTACTCTCGGCAGCCCCAGCATTTT. Translation gives CASSYSRQPQHF.

In regard to this clone: Other DNA sequences in the same sample also yield this CDR3. The V call is TRBV7-2, the J call TRBJ1-3, with D tentatively TRBD1 (6 bases). This CDR3 contains 13 residues. CDR1 and CDR2 (germline): SGHTA, FQGNSA. Between the trimmed V and J ends, which lost 5 bases and 7 bases, there was a span of 12 bases. The CDR3 here is CASSTGSGNTIYF. The CDR3 DNA follows: TGTGCCAGCAGCACAGGGTCGGGGAACACCATATATTTT.

This sequence joins TRBV18 and TRBJ1-6; maybe TRBD1 (5 bases). V lost 0 bases and J lost 6, with 21 bases in between. There are 19 residues in the CDR3. Germline CDR1 is KGHSH and CDR2 is LQKENI. DNA of the CDR3: TGTGCCAGCTCACCACCGGGACCGCCCCTCTCGGGTCGTAATTCACCCCTCCACTTT. Residues: CASSPPGPPLSGRNSPLHF.

The chain combines TRBV19 with TRBJ1-4, with no clear D. This CDR3 spans 15 amino acids. Germline V gene data show CDR1 as LNHDA and CDR2 as SQIVND (reference sequence). The germline V and J ends were trimmed by 10 bases and 0 bases, with 15 bases remaining between them. The CDR3 here is CANPSDRPTNEKLFF. CDR3 nucleotide sequence: TGTGCCAACCCTTCCGATCGCCCAACTAATGAAAAACTGTTTTTT.

J is TRBJ1-1 and V is TRBV30; D gene uncertain. Trimming removed 1 base at V and 0 bases at J, with 3 bases between. CDR1 and CDR2 (germline): GTSNPN, SVGIG (reference sequence). The CDR3 length is 12 residues. CDR3 in DNA: TGTGCCTGGAGTGGGATGAACACTGAAGCTTTCTTT. Protein product: CAWSGMNTEAFF.

This clone has only one observation. The gene calls are TRBV4-1 and TRBJ1-3, with a weak D call TRBD1 (6 bases). Per germline, CDR1 MGHRA and CDR2 YSYEKL. The CDR3 runs 15 residues. Trimming shortened V by 6 bases and J by 0 bases, and 12 bases separated the two germline ends. CDR3 sequence: CASRPTGASGNTIYF. Written as DNA, the CDR3 is TGCGCCAGCAGACCGACAGGTGCCTCTGGAAACACCATATATTTT.

This chain links TRBV6-6 with TRBJ1-4, with D unclear. Germline V CDR1 and CDR2: MNHNY, SVGAGI (reference sequence). Trimming stripped 2 bases from V and 2 bases from J, with 6 bases between. The CDR3 spans 14 residues. CDR3 bases: TGTGCCAGCAGTTACCGGGCTACTAATGAAAAACTGTTTTTT. Protein sequence: CASSYRATNEKLFF.

In this sample, this clone turned up once. V is TRBV11-2 and J is TRBJ2-7; the match to TRBD1 covers 8 bases. This CDR3 comprises 16 residues. Germline V CDR1 and CDR2: SGHAT, FQNNGV. The V segment lost 6 bases and the J segment 2 bases; nucleotides outside the gene matches: 12. The CDR3 DNA follows: TGTGCCAGCAGTCCCTTGACGGACAGGGTGGCCTACGAGCAGTACTTC. It specifies CASSPLTDRVAYEQYF.

This chain joins TRBV7-9 and TRBJ1-6; tentative D call: TRBD1 (6 bases). V was clipped by 4 bases and J by 7 bases, with 11 bases between them. This CDR3 region has 14 residues. In germline, CDR1 is SEHNR, CDR2 FQNEAQ (reference sequence). The CDR3 here is CASSSWTANSPLHF. In DNA, the CDR3 is TGTGCCAGCAGCTCATGGACAGCGAATTCACCCCTCCACTTT. The full variable domain, with the rest looked up from reference TRBV7-9 and TRBJ1-6, is DTGVSQNPRHKITKRGQNVTFRCDPISEHNRLYWYRQTLGQGPEFLTYFQNEAQLEKSRLLSDRFSAERPKGSFSTLEIQRTEQGDSAMYLCASSSWTANSPLHFGNGTRLTVT.

The rearrangement joins TRBV7-2 to TRBJ2-7; D unclear. The length of the CDR3 is 12 residues. Trimming stripped 1 base from V and 6 bases from J, with 7 bases between. Germline V gene data show CDR1 as SGHTA and CDR2 as FQGNSA. CDR3 sequence reads: CASSLVDLEQYF. In DNA, the CDR3 is TGTGCCAGCAGCTTAGTAGATCTCGAGCAGTACTTC.

The CDR3 DNA sequence: TGTGCCAGCAGGGTGGACAGGTACTACGAGCAGTACTTC. It encodes CASRVDRYYEQYF. V is TRBV7-2 and J is TRBJ2-7, with 7 nucleotides matching TRBD1. Per the germline V gene, CDR1 is SGHTA and CDR2 is FQGNSA. V lost 6 bases to trimming and J lost 3 bases; unmatched junction nucleotides: 5. This CDR3 spans 13 amino acids. The full variable domain, completed using reference TRBV7-2 and TRBJ2-7, is GAGVSQSPSNKVTEKGKDVELRCDPISGHTALYWYRQSLGQGLEFLIYFQGNSAPDKSGLPSDRFSAERTGGSVSTLTIQRTQQEDSAVYLCASRVDRYYEQYFGPGTRLTVT.

This chain links TRBV11-1 with TRBJ2-3; no firm D call. Trimming took off 5 bases at V and 6 bases at J, with 15 bases between the two ends. Germline V lookup: CDR1 SGHAT, CDR2 FQDESV (reference sequence). The CDR3 has 14 amino acids. The CDR3, as DNA: TGTGCCAGCAGCCCCTCTAGATCTGGGGATACGCAGTATTTT. Protein product: CASSPSRSGDTQYF. The entire variable domain, with the rest obtained from reference TRBV11-1 and TRBJ2-3, is as follows: EAEVAQSPRYKITEKSQAVAFWCDPISGHATLYWYRQILGQGPELLVQFQDESVVDDSQLPKDRFSAERLKGVDSTLKIQPAELGDSAMYLCASSPSRSGDTQYFGPGTRLTVL.

V and J are TRBV2 and TRBJ1-5, with D perhaps matching TRBD1 (6 bases). Germline V gene data show CDR1 as SNHLY and CDR2 as FYNNEI. V lost 5 bases and J 5 bases, leaving 13 bases between the germline ends. This CDR3 is 14 amino acids long. DNA of the CDR3: TGTGCCAGCAGTATTCTACAGGGCGATCAGCCCCAGCATTTT. It translates to CASSILQGDQPQHF. Based on the CDR3 plus reference TRBV2 and TRBJ1-5, the full variable domain is EPEVTQTPSHQVTQMGQEVILRCVPISNHLYFYWYRQILGQKVEFLVSFYNNEISEKSEIFDDQFSVERPDGSNFTLKIRSTKLEDSAMYFCASSILQGDQPQHFGDGTRLSIL.

This chain links TRBV5-6 with TRBJ1-4; 10 bases fit TRBD1. The CDR3 has 14 amino acids. Germline CDR1 is SGHDT and CDR2 is YYEEEE. The V and J ends lost 5 bases and 10 bases, in that order; junction bases with no gene match: 8. CDR3 protein: CASSSGTGVGKLFF. The CDR3 DNA follows: TGTGCCAGCAGTTCCGGGACAGGGGTCGGAAAACTGTTTTTT.

This clone has a single count. One junction end disagrees with the germline gene, perhaps due to a read error. V usage is TRBV3-1 (or the pseudogene TRBV3-2) and J usage is TRBJ2-1; maybe TRBD2 (5 bases). The V gene's germline CDR1 is LGHDT and CDR2 YNNKEL (reference sequence). The CDR3 loop spans 11 amino acids. CDR3 sequence (DNA): TGTGCCAGCAGGCAAGAGGGTGCGCAGTTCTTC. Translated, it gives CASRQEGAQFF.

CDR3 residues: CASRGELMNTEAFF. In DNA form, the CDR3 reads TGCGCCAGCAGAGGGGAACTAATGAACACTGAAGCTTTCTTT. The J gene is TRBJ1-1, the V gene TRBV5-1; tentative D call: TRBD1 (5 bases). V shed 5 bases and J shed 0 bases, with 11 bases lying between them. Germline-derived CDR1 and CDR2 are SGHRS and YFSETQ. This CDR3 region has 14 residues. The full variable domain, completed using reference TRBV5-1 and TRBJ1-1, is KAGVTQTPRYLIKTRGQQVTLSCSPISGHRSVSWYQQTPGQGLQFLFEYFSETQRNKGNFPGRFSGRQFSNSRSEMNVSTLELGDSALYLCASRGELMNTEAFFGQGTRLTVV.

The V and J genes are TRBV11-2 and TRBJ2-3, with TRBD2 matching over 9 bases. This CDR3 spans 18 amino acids. V was pared by 2 bases and J by 8 bases, with 17 bases of the junction left unmatched. CDR1 SGHAT and CDR2 FQNNGV come from the germline V gene. CDR3 in DNA: TGTGCCAGCAGCTTAACCCAAGTTGGCGGGAGGGTACGGGGTACGCAGTATTTT. Amino acid sequence: CASSLTQVGGRVRGTQYF. Filled out from reference TRBV11-2 and TRBJ2-3, the complete variable domain reads EAGVAQSPRYKIIEKRQSVAFWCNPISGHATLYWYQQILGQGPKLLIQFQNNGVVDDSQLPKDRFSAERLKGVDSTLKIQPAKLEDSAVYLCASSLTQVGGRVRGTQYFGPGTRLTVL.

V gene TRBV9 combines with J gene TRBJ1-4; D ambiguous. This CDR3 contains 15 residues. Germline V gene data show CDR1 as SGDLS and CDR2 as YYNGEE. Trimming shortened V by 0 bases and J by 0 bases, and 6 bases separated the two germline ends. As DNA, the CDR3 is TGTGCCAGCAGCGTAGGTGCATCAACTAATGAAAAACTGTTTTTT. Translated, it gives CASSVGASTNEKLFF.